The 29 T cell receptor beta chains below were found in one sample sequenced in a study of type 1 regulatory T cells. TCRdb analysed the reads with MiXCR anew, one entry per CDR3 protein. The data hold some 15,000 distinct CDR3 sequences, with roughly an eighth observed a single time. These TCRs are of unknown antigen specificity. Input material: cultured T cells, either the whole culture or a sorted T cell fraction (not recorded which). The receptors were gathered from a human donor in good health.

This clonotype has ten or more counts. The rearrangement links TRBV30 to TRBJ2-2; 8 nucleotides agree with TRBD1. This CDR3 is 13 amino acids long. The J segment lost 1 base and the V segment lost 5 bases, leaving 0 bases of the junction unmatched. CDR1 GTSNPN and CDR2 SVGIG come from the germline V gene (reference sequence). This CDR3 reads CAWGTGNTGELFF. As DNA, the CDR3 is TGTGCCTGGGGGACAGGGAACACCGGGGAGCTGTTTTTT.

The table lists this clonotype with many counts. The V call is TRBV12-3 or TRBV12-4, the J call TRBJ2-1, with TRBD1 matching over 7 bases. The trim removed 6 bases at V and 2 bases at J, leaving 7 bases unmatched. This CDR3 is 15 amino acids long. CDR3 residues: CASRTPGGTYNEQFF. Here the CDR3 DNA reads TGTGCCAGCAGGACCCCAGGGGGTACCTACAATGAGCAGTTCTTC.

This clonotype was seen at least ten times. This sequence joins TRBV11-3 and TRBJ1-4; D call uncertain. V was cut by 2 bases and J by 6 bases, with 7 bases left in between. The CDR3 length is 13 residues. The V gene's germline CDR1 is SGHNT and CDR2 YENEEA. DNA for the CDR3: TGTGCCAGCAGCTTATCCGGGGATGAAAAACTGTTTTTT. It is translated as CASSLSGDEKLFF.

For this clonotype: A much larger clone is a single base away; this may be a read error. This sequence joins TRBV3-1 and TRBJ2-5, with 11 bases lining up with TRBD2. The germline CDR1 and CDR2 sequences are LGHDT and YNNKEL (reference sequence). Trimming cost V 3 bases and J 7 bases; bases outside gene matches: 4. The CDR3 extends over 14 amino acids. For the CDR3, the DNA is TGTGCCAGCAGCCATATAGCGGGAGGGGGGACCCAGTACTTC. This codes for CASSHIAGGGTQYF.

Note on this clonotype: A much bigger clone sits one base away, suggesting this may be a read error. The genes are TRBV24-1 and TRBJ2-3; 8 nucleotides match TRBD2. CDR1 KGHDR and CDR2 SFDVKD come from the germline V gene. CDR3 length equals 15 residues. The CDR3 here is CATSNFQRETDTQYF. The CDR3 DNA follows: TGTGCCACCAGTAATTTTCAGCGGGAGACAGATACGCAGTATTTT.

The table lists this clonotype with a few counts. The CDR3 bases are TGCGCCAGCAGCTTTAGGGGGGCAGATACGCAGTATTTT. Translation gives CASSFRGADTQYF. J is TRBJ2-3 and V is TRBV5-1; tentatively, D is TRBD1 or TRBD2 (6 bases each). Trimming took 2 bases from V and 4 from J, leaving 8 bases between them. From germline, CDR1 is SGHRS and CDR2 YFSETQ. CDR3 length equals 13 residues.

This clonotype showed up many times. This chain uses TRBV24-1 with TRBJ2-2; no clear D gene. Trimming stripped 4 bases from V and 7 bases from J, with 3 bases between. Germline CDR1 and CDR2: KGHDR and SFDVKD. This CDR3 region has 11 residues. This CDR3 is CATSENGELFF. CDR3 nucleotide sequence: TGTGCCACCAGTGAAAACGGGGAGCTGTTTTTT.

A few counts support this clonotype. V gene TRBV11-2 combines with J gene TRBJ2-7, with 14 bases identical to TRBD2. V was clipped by 4 bases and J by 4 bases; unmatched bases: 15. From germline, CDR1 is SGHAT and CDR2 FQNNGV. The CDR3 has 19 residues. CDR3: CASSSALTSGRDRSYEQYF. The CDR3, as DNA: TGTGCCAGCAGCTCAGCTCTGACTAGCGGGAGGGATAGGTCATACGAGCAGTACTTC.

This clonotype showed up just a few times. CDR3: CSASRGGRWETQYF. The CDR3 nucleotides read TGCAGTGCTAGTCGGGGTGGTCGGTGGGAGACCCAGTACTTC. The chain has TRBV20-1 and TRBJ2-5, with D possibly being TRBD2 (5 bases). Trimming removed 3 bases at V and 5 bases at J, with 16 bases between. Germline V CDR1 and CDR2: DFQATT, SNEGSKA (reference sequence). The CDR3 extends over 14 amino acids.

V usage is TRBV20-1 and J usage is TRBJ2-2; the D gene is possibly TRBD2 (5 bases). This CDR3 has 13 amino acids. Germline lookup yields CDR1 DFQATT and CDR2 SNEGSKA (reference sequence). Trimming took off 3 bases at V and 0 bases at J, with 5 bases between the two ends. CDR3 residues: CSASGTNTGELFF. The CDR3 nucleotides are TGCAGTGCTAGCGGGACGAACACCGGGGAGCTGTTTTTT.

The V and J genes are TRBV11-2 and TRBJ2-1; weak D call: TRBD1 (5 bases). The germline CDR1 and CDR2 sequences are SGHAT and FQNNGV. V was pared by 1 base and J by 5 bases, with 6 bases between. The CDR3 consists of 13 residues. DNA of the CDR3: TGTGCCAGCAGCTTAGGACAGAACAATGAGCAGTTCTTC. Amino acids: CASSLGQNNEQFF.

This clonotype showed up many times. The chain couples TRBV28 to TRBJ2-7, with TRBD2 matching 10 bases. Germline V CDR1 and CDR2: MDHEN, SYDVKM. Trimming removed 9 bases from V and 8 bases from J; junction bases left unmatched: 10. The CDR3 loop spans 13 amino acids. This CDR3 reads CASTGTSATQQYF. The CDR3 DNA reads as TGTGCCAGTACCGGGACTAGCGCAACCCAGCAGTACTTC. The whole variable domain, remainder taken from reference TRBV28 and TRBJ2-7, is DVKVTQSSRYLVKRTGEKVFLECVQDMDHENMFWYRQDPGLGLRLIYFSYDVKMKEKGDIPEGYSVSREKKERFSLILESASTNQTSMYLCASTGTSATQQYFGPGTRLTVT.

The gene calls are TRBV7-8 and TRBJ2-2; either TRBD1 or TRBD2 may supply D (6 bases each). In germline, CDR1 is SGHVS, CDR2 FQNEAQ. The CDR3 contains 16 residues. The V end was cut by 1 base, the J end by 5 bases, with 14 bases between. CDR3 coding DNA: TGTGCCAGCAGCTTAGTGACCGGAGGGGGTACCGGGGAGCTGTTTTTT. Translating gives CASSLVTGGGTGELFF.

This chain joins TRBV5-1 and TRBJ2-7, with D unclear. This CDR3 contains 14 residues. Trimming shortened V by 1 base and J by 2 bases, and 10 bases separated the two germline ends. Germline CDR1 is SGHRS and CDR2 is YFSETQ. The CDR3: CASSLRVTPYEQYF. The CDR3 DNA follows: TGCGCCAGCAGCTTGAGGGTTACCCCCTACGAGCAGTACTTC.

This sequence joins TRBV30 and TRBJ2-1, with TRBD2 as a possible D gene (5 bases). Germline V CDR1 and CDR2: GTSNPN, SVGIG (reference sequence). The CDR3 runs to 16 residues. The V and J ends lost 4 bases and 6 bases respectively, with 22 bases between them. CDR3 residues: CAWTPRIAGSRNEQFF. CDR3 sequence (DNA): TGTGCCTGGACTCCACGAATTGCGGGTTCACGCAATGAGCAGTTCTTC. The variable domain in full, completed from reference TRBV30 and TRBJ2-1, reads SQTIHQWPATLVQPVGSPLSLECTVEGTSNPNLYWYRQAAGRGLQLLFYSVGIGQISSEVPQNLSASRPQDRQFILSSKKLLLSDSGFYLCAWTPRIAGSRNEQFFGPGTRLTVL.

As regards this clonotype: Given a much more abundant clone one base away, this may be a read error. This chain links TRBV5-1 with TRBJ2-7, with TRBD2 as a possible D gene (6 bases). The CDR3 runs 14 residues. V shed 0 bases and J shed 3 bases, with 10 bases lying between them. Germline CDR1 SGHRS, CDR2 YFSETQ. CDR3 amino acids: CASSLGTGVYEQYF. The CDR3, as DNA: TGCGCCAGCAGCTTGGGAACGGGAGTCTACGAGCAGTACTTC.

This clonotype was seen at least ten times. The V and J genes are TRBV12-3 or TRBV12-4 and TRBJ1-3; D might be TRBD1 (5 bases). V was pared by 6 bases and J by 4 bases, with 13 bases between. The CDR3 has 14 amino acids. CDR3 sequence (DNA): TGTGCCAGCAGCTCCCAGGGCGTCGGAAACACCATATATTTT. Its protein is CASSSQGVGNTIYF.

This clonotype has a count of ten or more. The rearrangement uses TRBV20-1 and TRBJ2-3; TRBD1 aligns across 9 bases. V lost 5 bases, J lost 0 bases, and 9 bases stayed unmatched. The CDR3 has 16 residues. Per the germline V gene, CDR1 is DFQATT and CDR2 is SNEGSKA (reference sequence). This chain's CDR3 is CSAHRPTGGSTDTQYF. The CDR3 coding sequence is TGCAGTGCTCACAGGCCGACAGGGGGAAGCACAGATACGCAGTATTTT.

The table lists this clonotype with many counts. The rearrangement joins TRBV12-3 or TRBV12-4 to TRBJ2-2; TRBD1 matches 7 bases. After removal of 4 bases from V and 4 bases from J, the junction contained 3 bases not matched to a gene. The CDR3 is 14 residues long. The DNA of the CDR3 is TGTGCCAGCAGTTGGGGGACAGTCACCGGGGAGCTGTTTTTT. It translates to CASSWGTVTGELFF.

This clonotype was seen a handful of times. V usage is TRBV18 and J usage is TRBJ2-1; D might be TRBD2 (5 bases). The V end was cut by 1 base, the J end by 5 bases, with 6 bases between. Germline CDR1 is KGHSH and CDR2 is LQKENI. The CDR3 contains 13 residues. The CDR3 here is CASSPLLDNEQFF. The CDR3 nucleotides read TGTGCCAGCTCACCACTACTAGACAATGAGCAGTTCTTC.

This clonotype was counted ten times or more. The rearrangement links TRBV30 to TRBJ1-5; tentative D call: TRBD1 (6 bases). Trimming took off 6 bases at V and 5 bases at J, with 14 bases between the two ends. Looked up from germline, CDR1 is GTSNPN and CDR2 is SVGIG (reference sequence). The CDR3 is made up of 13 amino acids. The CDR3 here is CACSARGDQPQHF. CDR3 nucleotide sequence: TGTGCCTGTAGCGCCAGGGGCGATCAGCCCCAGCATTTT.

This chain connects TRBV6-5 to TRBJ2-5; 10 positions agree with TRBD2. This CDR3 region has 14 residues. V shed 7 bases and J 5 bases; nucleotides not matched to a gene: 7. Germline-derived CDR1 and CDR2 are MNHEY and SVGAGI. The CDR3: CASMLSGRGETQYF. The DNA of the CDR3 is TGTGCCAGCATGCTGAGCGGGAGGGGGGAGACCCAGTACTTC.

The CDR3 DNA is TGTGCCAGCAGCTTAGTCCTCGGGGAGCTGTTTTTT. Amino acids: CASSLVLGELFF. The rearrangement joins TRBV7-2 to TRBJ2-2; D gene ambiguous. Per germline, CDR1 SGHTA and CDR2 FQGNSA. The CDR3 sequence is 12 residues long. V gave up 1 base and J gave up 7 bases, with 4 bases separating them.

This clonotype came up many times. The J gene is TRBJ2-7, the V gene TRBV20-1; 8 bases align to TRBD1. The CDR3 is 13 residues long. Germline V gene lookup returns CDR1 DFQATT and CDR2 SNEGSKA (reference sequence). The ends lost 4 bases at V and 4 bases at J; junction bases unmatched: 6. CDR3 nucleotides: TGCAGTGCTAACCAGGGGGCGATGTACGAGCAGTACTTC. This codes for CSANQGAMYEQYF.

The V and J genes are TRBV20-1 and TRBJ2-7, with D maybe TRBD1 (6 bases). Germline CDR1 reads DFQATT; CDR2 reads SNEGSKA (reference sequence). V shed 5 bases and J shed 3 bases, with 14 bases lying between them. The CDR3 has 13 residues. The CDR3 sequence is CSAQGSLVYEQYF. Written as DNA, the CDR3 is TGCAGTGCTCAGGGGAGTCTAGTCTACGAGCAGTACTTC.

This clonotype has a count of ten or more. The chain carries TRBV5-1 and TRBJ2-3, with D tentatively TRBD1 (5 bases). Germline loops: CDR1 SGHRS, CDR2 YFSETQ. Trimming shortened V by 0 bases and J by 0 bases, and 11 bases separated the two germline ends. The CDR3 spans 16 residues. CDR3 nucleotide sequence: TGCGCCAGCAGCTTGGGGACATCTCCTAGCACAGATACGCAGTATTTT. Translating it yields CASSLGTSPSTDTQYF.

About this clonotype itself: Relative to the germline gene, one junction end is altered; a read error may explain this. The V gene is TRBV7-2, the J gene TRBJ2-1; D is undetermined. The germline V gene encodes CDR1 SGHTA and CDR2 FQGNSA. This CDR3 spans 11 amino acids. The CDR3 bases are TGTGCCAGCAGCTCCTACGATGAGCAGTTCTTC. Translated: CASSSYDEQFF.

This clonotype was seen more than once but under ten times. A single base separates this from a much larger clone, so it may be a read error. The chain has TRBV6-5 and TRBJ1-4, with 8 bases matching TRBD1. The germline CDR1 and CDR2 sequences are MNHEY and SVGAGI. The CDR3 length is 14 residues. CDR3 DNA sequence: TGTGCCGGCAGAACTGGACAGGGTCGAGAAAAACTGTTTTTT. Protein product: CAGRTGQGREKLFF.

The chain employs TRBV5-1 and TRBJ2-1; 10 bases line up with TRBD2. Germline CDR1 is SGHRS and CDR2 is YFSETQ. The CDR3 covers 17 residues. With V trimmed by 0 bases and J by 6 bases, 9 bases remained unmatched. CDR3 loop: CASSLGPSGSNSNEQFF. The DNA for the CDR3 is TGCGCCAGCAGCTTGGGTCCTAGCGGGAGTAATTCCAATGAGCAGTTCTTC.